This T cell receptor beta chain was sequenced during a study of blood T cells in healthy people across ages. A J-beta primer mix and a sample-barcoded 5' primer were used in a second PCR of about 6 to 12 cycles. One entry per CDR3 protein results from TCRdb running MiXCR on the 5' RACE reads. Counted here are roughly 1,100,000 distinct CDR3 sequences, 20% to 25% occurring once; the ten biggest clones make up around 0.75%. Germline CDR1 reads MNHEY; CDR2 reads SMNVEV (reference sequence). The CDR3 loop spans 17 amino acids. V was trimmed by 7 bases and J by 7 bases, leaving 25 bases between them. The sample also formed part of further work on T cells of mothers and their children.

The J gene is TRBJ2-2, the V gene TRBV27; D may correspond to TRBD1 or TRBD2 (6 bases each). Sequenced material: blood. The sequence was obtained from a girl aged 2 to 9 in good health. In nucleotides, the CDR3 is TGTGCCAGCACCCAAGGGGGGTTAGCCATCCGTAACGGGGAGCTGTTTTTT. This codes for CASTQGGLAIRNGELFF.